These T cell receptor beta chains were read from a single sample in a study of T cell responses to AZD1222 COVID-19 vaccine. Method: immunoSEQ multiplex PCR; TCRdb's copy keeps in-frame clones and lacks some. Of some 190,000 clones in the sample, 80% to 90% were seen once. Sample: peripheral blood, taken on day 0 of AZD1222 vaccination. The receptors shown here come from an adult in good health. The conserved cysteine and the conserved F or W are not part of the CDR3 here.

j_call v_call cdr3_aa
TRBJ1-1 TRBV29-1 SVGAHTEAF
TRBJ1-4 TRBV12-5 ASGLVQRKEGEKLF
TRBJ2-3 TRBV2 ASAVGGGDTQY
TRBJ1-4 TRBV7-2 ASSPGAQLNEKLF
TRBJ1-2 TRBV7-2 ASSSEVGRLYGYT
TRBJ1-1 TRBV5-1 ASSLNRKGSIEAF
TRBJ2-2 TRBV15 ATRRQGNTGELF
TRBJ1-6 TRBV9 ASSVGNSPLH
TRBJ1-1 TRBV27 ASSFSYENTEAF
TRBJ1-2 TRBV12-3/TRBV12-4 ASSLEVYYGYT
TRBJ2-3 TRBV30 AWTGLAGIVDTQY
TRBJ1-4 TRBV10-3 AISESVGGDEKLF
TRBJ2-5 TRBV4-2 ASSPGTAPETQY
TRBJ2-7 TRBV28 ASIPGGAYEQY
TRBJ1-1 TRBV18 ASSPPGSPNTEAF
TRBJ1-3 TRBV19 ASSPPGLLGGNTIY
TRBJ2-7 TRBV5-6 ASSPLRDLGAYEQY
TRBJ2-7 TRBV2 ASRGTGGHEQY
TRBJ1-2 TRBV10-3 AISEPPAGPDGYT
TRBJ2-1 TRBV6-2/TRBV6-3 ASSLEESYNEQF
TRBJ2-1 TRBV7-2 ASSFLSGKPYNEQF
TRBJ1-5 TRBV19 ASSMLGDQPQH
TRBJ1-2 TRBV6-9 ASSYNRRYGYT
TRBJ2-2 TRBV30 AWSVRQRGTNTGELF
TRBJ2-3 TRBV14 ASRPGEDTQY
TRBJ2-5 TRBV6-5 ASKGFQETQY
TRBJ1-5 TRBV28 ASSIDRGGNQPQH
TRBJ2-3 TRBV27 ASAPVVTTTTDTQY
TRBJ1-6 TRBV9 ASSAPGQGNSPLH
TRBJ1-5 TRBV3-1/TRBV3-2 ASSQDEDQPQH
TRBJ2-2 TRBV9 ASSHPTGVQIRTGELF
TRBJ2-2 TRBV7-7 ASSLARAGTGELF
TRBJ1-1 TRBV6-5 ASSPGRGAF
TRBJ1-1 TRBV12-3/TRBV12-4 ASSALDLEAF
TRBJ1-4 TRBV7-9 ASSYLNEKLF
TRBJ1-6 TRBV12-3/TRBV12-4 ASSPEGFTLH
TRBJ1-1 TRBV4-1 ASSQRIQGADEAF